This entry features one T cell receptor beta chain sequence. This sample stems from a study of blood T cell repertoires in COVID-19. Study summary: Samples came from the United States, Italy and Spain, spanning acute and convalescent COVID-19.

Germline trimming cut 3 bases from V and 5 bases from J; bases unmatched to any gene: 7. The CDR3 sequence is 16 residues long. Per the germline V gene, CDR1 is KGHSH and CDR2 is LQKENI. Per the study methods: Estimated nucleated cell counts came from reference gene primer amplification. Produced via immunoSEQ multiplex PCR; TCRdb's table is partial and in-frame only. V, J and clone size derive from that table, while D and trimming were established from the DNA sequence. The repertoire consists of tens of thousands of clones, with about 87% occurring once and the leading ten covering 15% to 20%. The sequence was collected from a man between 65 and 79 years old with active COVID-19. This sequence joins TRBV18 and TRBJ2-2; 9 bases are shared with TRBD1. The specimen was peripheral blood. CDR3 amino acids: CASSPRDRARTGELFF. CDR3 in DNA: TGTGCCAGCTCACCCAGGGACAGGGCGAGGACCGGGGAGCTGTTTTTT.